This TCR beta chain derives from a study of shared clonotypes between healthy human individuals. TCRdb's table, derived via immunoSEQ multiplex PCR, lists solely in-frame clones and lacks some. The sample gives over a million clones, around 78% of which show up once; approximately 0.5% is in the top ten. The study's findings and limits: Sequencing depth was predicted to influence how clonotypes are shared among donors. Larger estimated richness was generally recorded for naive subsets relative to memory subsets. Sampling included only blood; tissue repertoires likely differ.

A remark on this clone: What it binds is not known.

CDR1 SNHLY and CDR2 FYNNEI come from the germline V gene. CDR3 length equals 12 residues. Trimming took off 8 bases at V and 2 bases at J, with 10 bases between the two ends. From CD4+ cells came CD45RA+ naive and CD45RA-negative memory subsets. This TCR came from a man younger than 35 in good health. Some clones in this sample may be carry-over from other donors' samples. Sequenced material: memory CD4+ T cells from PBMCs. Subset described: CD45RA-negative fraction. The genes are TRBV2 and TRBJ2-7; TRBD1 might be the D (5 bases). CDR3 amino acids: CASGRDPYEQYF. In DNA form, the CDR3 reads TGTGCCAGCGGCAGGGATCCCTACGAGCAGTACTTC.